The present T cell receptor (beta chain) was sequenced within a study of T cell responses to AZD1222 COVID-19 vaccine. Across the study: Pooled samples include second doses given at about 4 or 12 weeks.

CDR3 length: 18 amino acids. V dropped 2 bases and J dropped 0 bases, with 14 bases sitting between them. Germline values: CDR1 LNHDA, CDR2 SQIVND (reference sequence). The study, taken as a whole, reports: Breadth and depth of Spike-specific TCRs rose after two AZD1222 doses. The reported proportion of spike-specific TCRs targeting unmutated variant regions was nearly half. Donors were chiefly white British, with a greater number of females, and clonal diversity was perhaps underestimated.

Remarks on this clone: The antigen is undetermined.

TCRdb's table, derived via immunoSEQ multiplex PCR, lists solely in-frame clones and lacks some. Of 120,000 or so clones in the sample, 88% were seen once. The sample was peripheral blood, taken on day 0 of AZD1222 vaccination. The V call is TRBV19, the J call TRBJ2-6; weak D call: TRBD1 (7 bases). The TCR originated in an adult in good health. CDR3 residues: CASSINRGGYSGANVLTF. For the CDR3, the DNA is TGTGCCAGTAGTATAAACAGGGGAGGCTACTCTGGGGCCAACGTCCTGACTTTC.